Shown below are 5 T cell receptor beta chains from a single sample sequenced in a study of shared clonotypes between healthy human individuals. Data came from immunoSEQ multiplex PCR; TCRdb stores just in-frame clones and leaves some out. Of roughly 1 million clones listed, about 80% were seen once; the top ten hold 1.4% to 1.5%. Sequenced: memory CD4+ T cells sorted from blood. Subset described: CD45RA-negative fraction. The receptors derive from a man younger than 30 in good health.

This clone showed up just a few times. The V call is TRBV6-1, the J call TRBJ1-2; D unclear. The germline gives CDR1 MNHNS, CDR2 SASEGT. The CDR3 spans 12 residues. The germline V and J ends were trimmed by 7 bases and 2 bases, with 8 bases remaining between them. The CDR3 DNA reads TGTGCCAGCAATCCAGAGAACTATGGCTACACCTTC. This codes for CASNPENYGYTF.

The rearrangement joins TRBV5-1 to TRBJ2-3; 9 bases agree with TRBD2. With 1 base clipped from V and 4 bases from J, the junction kept 7 bases outside the gene matches. Looked up from germline, CDR1 is SGHRS and CDR2 is YFSETQ. This CDR3 has 16 amino acids. CDR3 bases: TGCGCCAGCAGCTTGCAGGGGACTAGCTCCTCAGATACGCAGTATTTT. Protein: CASSLQGTSSSDTQYF. Full variable domain (outside the CDR3, taken from reference TRBV5-1 and TRBJ2-3): KAGVTQTPRYLIKTRGQQVTLSCSPISGHRSVSWYQQTPGQGLQFLFEYFSETQRNKGNFPGRFSGRQFSNSRSEMNVSTLELGDSALYLCASSLQGTSSSDTQYFGPGTRLTVL.

The rearrangement uses TRBV5-1 and TRBJ2-5, with 8 bases lining up with TRBD2. Germline values: CDR1 SGHRS, CDR2 YFSETQ. The CDR3 sequence is 15 residues long. The J segment lost 4 bases and the V segment lost 0 bases, leaving 5 bases of the junction unmatched. CDR3 sequence (DNA): TGCGCCAGCAGCTTGGATAGCGGGATAAGAGAGACCCAGTACTTC. Its protein is CASSLDSGIRETQYF.

The gene calls are TRBV6-1 and TRBJ2-7; 10 nucleotides line up with TRBD1. The CDR3 spans 14 residues. Germline values: CDR1 MNHNS, CDR2 SASEGT. Trimming took 7 bases from V and 6 from J; bases not matched to a gene: 9. The CDR3 here is CASTMGQGIGEQYF. Written as DNA, the CDR3 is TGTGCCAGCACGATGGGACAGGGGATCGGCGAGCAGTACTTC.

The chain carries TRBV2 and TRBJ1-2, with 7 bases that match TRBD1. This CDR3 region has 13 residues. Unmatched junction bases numbered 4, after V lost 6 bases and J lost 3 bases. Germline CDR1 reads SNHLY; CDR2 reads FYNNEI. The CDR3 DNA is TGTGCCAGCAGGGCAGGGGGAGACTATGGCTACACCTTC. This sequence encodes CASRAGGDYGYTF.